This record looks at one TCR beta chain sequence and its context. Methods used by the authors: Cell counts per sample came from amplifying reference gene primers. The data were produced by immunoSEQ multiplex PCR, yet TCRdb's version contains in-frame clones alone and is incomplete. Clone size and the V and J calls come from that table; the DNA yielded D and trimming. The sample shows about 80,000 clones, approximately 80% of them seen only once. This entry belongs to a study of blood T cell repertoires in COVID-19. The ends were cut back, 7 bases at V and 6 bases at J, with 12 bases in the middle. Per germline, CDR1 LNHDA and CDR2 SQIVND (reference sequence). CDR3 length: 13 residues.

Sequencing was done on a sample of peripheral blood. The chain couples TRBV19 to TRBJ1-4; D is ambiguous. The TCR sequence derives from a woman aged 70-85 years with acute or convalescent COVID-19. CDR3 DNA: TGTGCCAGTACTGGCAGTGATTATGAAAAACTGTTTTTT. This gives the protein CASTGSDYEKLFF. The full variable domain, in which reference TRBV19 and TRBJ1-4 provide the parts outside the CDR3, is DGGITQSPKYLFRKEGQNVTLSCEQNLNHDAMYWYRQDPGQGLRLIYYSQIVNDFQKGDIAEGYSVSREKKESFPLTVTSAQKNPTAFYLCASTGSDYEKLFFGSGTQLSVL.